This note documents a single TCR beta chain sequence. Its specificity is not known. This CDR3 has 16 amino acids. The germline CDR1 and CDR2 sequences are SGHRS and YFSETQ. This sample stems from a study of CXCR3-negative and CXCR3-positive naive CD8 T cells. Notes on the study in general: Naive CXCR3-positive cells had TRB CDR3s more hydrophobic than those of CXCR3-negative naive cells. Whereas memory cells differed, naive CXCR3-negative and CXCR3-positive cells shared similar TRBV-TRBJ usage. Fresh PBMCs served for most assays, and CXCR3 expression fell partially after cryopreservation.

Triplicate sorts, 300,000 cells apiece, were made for each CD8+ T cell subset. The study made its TRB cDNA libraries by 5' RACE, adding UMI labels. TCRdb reprocessed the 5' RACE reads and stores each CDR3 protein as one record, lacking DNA. The sample table sets out 100,000 to 150,000 distinct CDR3 sequences. The clonotype originates from a human donor in good health. Some clones in this sample may be carry-over from other donors' samples. The chain recombines TRBV5-1 with TRBJ2-7; the TRBD1 assignment by TCRdb is unverifiable without DNA. The sample comprised naive CXCR3- CD8+ T cells from blood. The subset: CD45RO-CCR7+CD27+CD95- naive CD8+ T cells lacking CXCR3 (TNR3-). The CDR3 protein is CASSFDPGTPTYEQYF.